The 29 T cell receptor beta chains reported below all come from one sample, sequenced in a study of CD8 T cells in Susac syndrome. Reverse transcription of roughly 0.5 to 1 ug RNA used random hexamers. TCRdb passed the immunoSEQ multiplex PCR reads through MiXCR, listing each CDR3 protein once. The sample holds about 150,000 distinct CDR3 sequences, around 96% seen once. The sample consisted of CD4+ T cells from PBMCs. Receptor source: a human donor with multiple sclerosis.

The CDR3 loop is CASSLGGGSEYTQYF. The CDR3, as DNA: TGTGCCAGCAGCTTAGGTGGGGGGAGCGAGTATACGCAGTATTTT. J is TRBJ2-3 and V is TRBV7-8, with TRBD2 as a possible D gene (6 bases). Germline V gene sequence: CDR1 SGHVS, CDR2 FQNEAQ. V shed 1 base and J shed 7 bases, with 15 bases lying between them. This CDR3 region has 15 residues.

The CDR3 region is CASSLGTGTGPYEQYF. CDR3 coding DNA: TGTGCCAGCAGTTTAGGGACCGGGACAGGGCCTTACGAGCAGTACTTC. This sequence joins TRBV12-3 or TRBV12-4 and TRBJ2-7; the match to TRBD1 covers 9 bases. V dropped 1 base and J dropped 4; count of bases not matched to a gene: 8. CDR3 length equals 16 residues.

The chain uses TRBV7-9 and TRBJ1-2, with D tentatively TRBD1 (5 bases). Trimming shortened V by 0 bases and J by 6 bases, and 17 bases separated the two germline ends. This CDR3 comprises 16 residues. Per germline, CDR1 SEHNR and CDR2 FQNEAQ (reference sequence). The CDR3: CASSLAQGGSLDGYTF. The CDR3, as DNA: TGTGCCAGCAGCTTAGCGCAGGGTGGGAGCCTCGATGGCTACACCTTC.

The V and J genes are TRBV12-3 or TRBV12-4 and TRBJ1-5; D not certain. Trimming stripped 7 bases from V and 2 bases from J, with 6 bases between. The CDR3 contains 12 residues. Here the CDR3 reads CASNLGNQPQHF. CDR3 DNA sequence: TGTGCCAGCAATCTTGGCAATCAGCCCCAGCATTTT.

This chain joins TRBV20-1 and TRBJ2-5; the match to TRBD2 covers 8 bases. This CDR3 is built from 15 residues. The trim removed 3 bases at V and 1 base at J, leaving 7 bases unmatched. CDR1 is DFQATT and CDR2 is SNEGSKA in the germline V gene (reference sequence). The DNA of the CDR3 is TGCAGTGCTAGTCGGGGGGGCGCCTTCCAAGAGACCCAGTACTTC. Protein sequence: CSASRGGAFQETQYF.

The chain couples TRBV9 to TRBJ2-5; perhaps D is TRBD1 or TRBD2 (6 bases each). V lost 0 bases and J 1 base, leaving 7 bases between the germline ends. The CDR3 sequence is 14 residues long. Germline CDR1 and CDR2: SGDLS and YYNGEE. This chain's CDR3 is CASSVEGGQETQYF. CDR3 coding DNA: TGTGCCAGCAGCGTAGAGGGGGGCCAAGAGACCCAGTACTTC.

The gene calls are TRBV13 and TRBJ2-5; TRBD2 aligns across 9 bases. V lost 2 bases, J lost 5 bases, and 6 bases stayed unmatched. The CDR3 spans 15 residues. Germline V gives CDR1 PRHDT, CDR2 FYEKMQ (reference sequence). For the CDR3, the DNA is TGTGCCAGCAGCTTAATGGGTAGCGGGAGTGAGACCCAGTACTTC. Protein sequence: CASSLMGSGSETQYF.

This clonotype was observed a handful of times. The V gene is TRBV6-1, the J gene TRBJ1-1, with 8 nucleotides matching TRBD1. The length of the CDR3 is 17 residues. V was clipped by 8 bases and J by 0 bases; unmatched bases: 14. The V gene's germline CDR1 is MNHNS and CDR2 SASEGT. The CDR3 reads CASHRYNAGGLNTEAFF. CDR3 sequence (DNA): TGTGCCAGCCACCGCTACAACGCAGGGGGCTTGAACACTGAAGCTTTCTTT.

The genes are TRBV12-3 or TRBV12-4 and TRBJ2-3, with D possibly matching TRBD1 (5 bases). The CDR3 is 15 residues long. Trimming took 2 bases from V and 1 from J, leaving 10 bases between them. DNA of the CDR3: TGTGCCAGCAGTTTACGGACACTTGGCACAGATACGCAGTATTTT. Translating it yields CASSLRTLGTDTQYF.

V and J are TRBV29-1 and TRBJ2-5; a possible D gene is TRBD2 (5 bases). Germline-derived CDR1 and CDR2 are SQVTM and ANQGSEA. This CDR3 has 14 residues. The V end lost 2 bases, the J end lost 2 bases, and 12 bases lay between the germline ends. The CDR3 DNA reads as TGCAGCGTTGAATCGGTAGCGAGACAAGAGACCCAGTACTTC. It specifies CSVESVARQETQYF.

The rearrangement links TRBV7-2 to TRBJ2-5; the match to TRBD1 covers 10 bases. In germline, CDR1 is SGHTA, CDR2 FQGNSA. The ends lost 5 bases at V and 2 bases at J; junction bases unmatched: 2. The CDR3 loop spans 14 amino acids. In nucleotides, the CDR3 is TGTGCCAGCAGCCGGGACAGGGGTCAAGAGACCCAGTACTTC. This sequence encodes CASSRDRGQETQYF.

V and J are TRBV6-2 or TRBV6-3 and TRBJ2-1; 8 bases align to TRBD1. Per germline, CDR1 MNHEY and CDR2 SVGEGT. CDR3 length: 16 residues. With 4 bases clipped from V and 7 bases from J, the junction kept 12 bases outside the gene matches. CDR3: CASSFLSGTGKNEQFF. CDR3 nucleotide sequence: TGTGCCAGCAGTTTCTTATCCGGGACAGGCAAGAATGAGCAGTTCTTC.

CDR3 bases: TGCAGTGCTAGAGATCCAGCGTATAGCACAGATACGCAGTATTTT. It encodes CSARDPAYSTDTQYF. V is TRBV20-1 and J is TRBJ2-3; D remains unclear. Per germline, CDR1 DFQATT and CDR2 SNEGSKA (reference sequence). CDR3 length equals 15 residues. Trimming left V 0 bases short and J 0 bases short, with 10 bases between.

CDR3 sequence reads: CASSSETANGELFF. The CDR3 DNA reads as TGTGCCAGCAGCTCAGAGACAGCCAACGGGGAGCTGTTTTTT. The chain links TRBV5-4 to TRBJ2-2, with a possible D match to TRBD1 (5 bases). The CDR3 sequence is 14 residues long. Trimming stripped 3 bases from V and 7 bases from J, with 13 bases between. Germline V gene data show CDR1 as SGHNT and CDR2 as YYREEE (reference sequence).

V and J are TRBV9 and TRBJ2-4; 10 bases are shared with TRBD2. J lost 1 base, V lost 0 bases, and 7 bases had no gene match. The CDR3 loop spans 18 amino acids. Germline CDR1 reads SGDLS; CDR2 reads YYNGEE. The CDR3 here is CASSVEGSGGLAKNIQYF. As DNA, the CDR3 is TGTGCCAGCAGCGTAGAGGGTAGCGGGGGGCTCGCCAAAAACATTCAGTACTTC.

The chain's CDR3 is CASSLVGVGGYTF. The CDR3 nucleotides read TGTGCCAGCAGCTTAGTTGGGGTTGGCGGCTACACCTTC. This chain links TRBV7-2 with TRBJ1-2, with D hard to call. V was trimmed by 1 base and J by 8 bases, leaving 11 bases between them. Germline values: CDR1 SGHTA, CDR2 FQGNSA. The CDR3 extends over 13 amino acids. Full variable domain (remainder filled in from reference TRBV7-2 and TRBJ1-2): GAGVSQSPSNKVTEKGKDVELRCDPISGHTALYWYRQSLGQGLEFLIYFQGNSAPDKSGLPSDRFSAERTGGSVSTLTIQRTQQEDSAVYLCASSLVGVGGYTFGSGTRLTVV.

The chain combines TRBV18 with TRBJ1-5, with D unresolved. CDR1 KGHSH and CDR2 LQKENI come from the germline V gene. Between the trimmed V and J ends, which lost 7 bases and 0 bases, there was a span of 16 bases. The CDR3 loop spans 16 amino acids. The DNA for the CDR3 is TGTGCCAGCTGTCAGTCGCGGTTAGATAGCAATCAGCCCCAGCATTTT. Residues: CASCQSRLDSNQPQHF.

The CDR3 nucleotides are TGTGCCAGCTCACCAAGTCGGGCTGGGGCCAACGTCCTGACTTTC. Its translation: CASSPSRAGANVLTF. The chain employs TRBV18 and TRBJ2-6; D gene uncertain. V was shortened by 2 bases and J by 2 bases, with 7 bases between the two germline ends. The CDR3 sequence is 15 residues long. Germline V gene sequence: CDR1 KGHSH, CDR2 LQKENI.

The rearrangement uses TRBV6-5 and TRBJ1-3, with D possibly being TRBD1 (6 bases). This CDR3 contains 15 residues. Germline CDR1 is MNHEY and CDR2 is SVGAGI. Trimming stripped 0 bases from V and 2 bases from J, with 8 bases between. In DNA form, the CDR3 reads TGTGCCAGCAGTTACTCAAAGGGGGCTGGAAACACCATATATTTT. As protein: CASSYSKGAGNTIYF.

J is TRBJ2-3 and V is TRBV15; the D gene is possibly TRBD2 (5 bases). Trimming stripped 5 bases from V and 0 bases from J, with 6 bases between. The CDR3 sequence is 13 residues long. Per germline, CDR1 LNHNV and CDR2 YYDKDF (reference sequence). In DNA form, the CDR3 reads TGTGCCACCAGCGGGGAGAGCACAGATACGCAGTATTTT. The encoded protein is CATSGESTDTQYF.

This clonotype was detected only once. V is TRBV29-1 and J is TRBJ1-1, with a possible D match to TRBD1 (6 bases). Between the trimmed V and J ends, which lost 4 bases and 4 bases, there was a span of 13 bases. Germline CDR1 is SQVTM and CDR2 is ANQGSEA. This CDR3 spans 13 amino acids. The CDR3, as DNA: TGCAGCGTTGTAGGACAGCAGGGCACTGAAGCTTTCTTT. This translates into CSVVGQQGTEAFF. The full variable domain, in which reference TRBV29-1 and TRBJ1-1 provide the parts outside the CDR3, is SAVISQKPSRDICQRGTSLTIQCQVDSQVTMMFWYRQQPGQSLTLIATANQGSEATYESGFVIDKFPISRPNLTFSTLTVSNMSPEDSSIYLCSVVGQQGTEAFFGQGTRLTVV.

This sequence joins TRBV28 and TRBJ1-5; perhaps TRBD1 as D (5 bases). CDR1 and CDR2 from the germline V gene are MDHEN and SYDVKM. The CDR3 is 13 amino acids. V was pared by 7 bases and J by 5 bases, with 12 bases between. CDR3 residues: CASIPGGDQPQHF. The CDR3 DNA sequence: TGTGCCAGCATCCCGGGGGGGGATCAGCCCCAGCATTTT.

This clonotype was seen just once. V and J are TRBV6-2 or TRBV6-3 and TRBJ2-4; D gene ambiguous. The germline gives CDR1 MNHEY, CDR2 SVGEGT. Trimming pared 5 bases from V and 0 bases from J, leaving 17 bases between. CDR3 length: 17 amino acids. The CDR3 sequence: CASSRQPGVAAKNIQYF. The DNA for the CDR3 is TGTGCCAGCAGTCGGCAGCCCGGCGTGGCAGCCAAAAACATTCAGTACTTC.

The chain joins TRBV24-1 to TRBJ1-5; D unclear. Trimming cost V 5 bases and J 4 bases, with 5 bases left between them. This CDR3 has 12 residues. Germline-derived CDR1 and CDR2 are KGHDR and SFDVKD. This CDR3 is CATSVANQPQHF. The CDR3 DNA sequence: TGTGCCACCAGTGTCGCAAATCAGCCCCAGCATTTT.

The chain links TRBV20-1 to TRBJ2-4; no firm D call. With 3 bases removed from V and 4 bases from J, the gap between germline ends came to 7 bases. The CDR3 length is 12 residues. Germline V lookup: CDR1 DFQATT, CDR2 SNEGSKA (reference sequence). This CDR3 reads CSASGVKNIQYF. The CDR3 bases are TGCAGTGCTAGCGGAGTAAAAAACATTCAGTACTTC.

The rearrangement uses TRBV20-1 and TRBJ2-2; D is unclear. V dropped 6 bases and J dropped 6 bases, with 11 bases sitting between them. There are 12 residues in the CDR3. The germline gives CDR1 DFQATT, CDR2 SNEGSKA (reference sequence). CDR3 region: CSAPSRAGELFF. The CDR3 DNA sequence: TGCAGTGCCCCATCCCGGGCCGGGGAGCTGTTTTTT.

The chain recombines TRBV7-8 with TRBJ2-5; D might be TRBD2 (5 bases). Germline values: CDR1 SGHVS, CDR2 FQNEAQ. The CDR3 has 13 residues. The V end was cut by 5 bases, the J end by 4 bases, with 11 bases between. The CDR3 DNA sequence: TGTGCCAGCAGCGCCCGGGGTCGAGAGACCCAGTACTTC. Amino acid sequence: CASSARGRETQYF.

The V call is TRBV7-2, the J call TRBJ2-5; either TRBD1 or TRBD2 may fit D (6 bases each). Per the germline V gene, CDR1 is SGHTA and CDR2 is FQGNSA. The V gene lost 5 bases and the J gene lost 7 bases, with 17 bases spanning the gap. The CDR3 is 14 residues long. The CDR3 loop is CASSPDGGIGTQYF. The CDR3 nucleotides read TGTGCCAGCAGCCCAGACGGGGGCATAGGGACCCAGTACTTC. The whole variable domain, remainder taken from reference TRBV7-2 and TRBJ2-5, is GAGVSQSPSNKVTEKGKDVELRCDPISGHTALYWYRQSLGQGLEFLIYFQGNSAPDKSGLPSDRFSAERTGGSVSTLTIQRTQQEDSAVYLCASSPDGGIGTQYFGPGTRLLVL.

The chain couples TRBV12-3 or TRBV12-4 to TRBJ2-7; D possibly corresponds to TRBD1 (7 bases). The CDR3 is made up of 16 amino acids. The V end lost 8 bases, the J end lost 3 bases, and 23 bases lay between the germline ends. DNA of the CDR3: TGTGCCAGCGGGAGGTATGAGGGGGCGAATCACTACGAGCAGTACTTC. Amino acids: CASGRYEGANHYEQYF.